Shown below are 9 T cell receptor beta chains from a single sample sequenced in a study. The assay was immunoSEQ multiplex PCR, and TCRdb's table has in-frame clones only and misses some. The data show around 49,000 clones, approximately 93% seen once. Source material: PBMCs. Receptor source: a man in his forties with rheumatoid arthritis.

This chain joins TRBV7-9 and TRBJ2-7; maybe TRBD2 (6 bases). The CDR3 contains 16 residues. Germline V gives CDR1 SEHNR, CDR2 FQNEAQ (reference sequence). V shed 5 bases and J shed 4 bases, with 21 bases lying between them. The CDR3 loop reads CASSGGGSGSSYEQYF. DNA of the CDR3: TGTGCCAGCAGCGGAGGAGGGTCAGGGAGTTCGTACGAGCAGTACTTC.

The CDR3 nucleotides are TGTGCCAGCAGCCGTAGCGGGGGGAACACAGATACGCAGTATTTT. This gives the protein CASSRSGGNTDTQYF. V usage is TRBV4-2 and J usage is TRBJ2-3, with 10 bases matching TRBD2. The CDR3 runs to 15 residues. J was trimmed by 2 bases and V by 4 bases; bases with no gene match: 3. Germline CDR1 is LGHNA and CDR2 is YNFKEQ.

This rearrangement joins TRBV12-5 to TRBJ1-3; no firm D call. CDR1 is LGHNT and CDR2 is FRNRAP in the germline V gene. The V end was cut by 2 bases, the J end by 2 bases, with 16 bases between. This CDR3 has 17 residues. The CDR3 DNA sequence: TGTGCTAGTGGTTTGACCGATCCCGACGGCCCTGGAAACACCATATATTTT. This translates into CASGLTDPDGPGNTIYF.

The V and J genes are TRBV29-1 and TRBJ2-7; no clear D gene. From germline, CDR1 is SQVTM and CDR2 ANQGSEA. The CDR3 length is 12 residues. Trimming pared 2 bases from V and 6 bases from J, leaving 11 bases between. As DNA, the CDR3 is TGCAGCGTTGAAAAGGGCTCGGGCGAGCAGTACTTC. The encoded protein is CSVEKGSGEQYF.

The chain combines TRBV24-1 with TRBJ2-1; weak D call: TRBD2 (5 bases). Trimming shortened V by 3 bases and J by 0 bases, and 11 bases separated the two germline ends. The CDR3 runs 16 residues. Germline V gene data show CDR1 as KGHDR and CDR2 as SFDVKD. CDR3 in DNA: TGTGCCACCAGTGATACCAGAGGGAGCTCCTACAATGAGCAGTTCTTC. It codes for CATSDTRGSSYNEQFF.

The rearrangement joins TRBV20-1 to TRBJ1-1, with D hard to call. The CDR3 spans 11 residues. Germline V gene data show CDR1 as DFQATT and CDR2 as SNEGSKA (reference sequence). V shed 6 bases and J shed 11 bases, with 16 bases lying between them. The CDR3 nucleotides read TGCAGTGCCATGGTGGGGAAAGATGCTTTCTTT. Translated: CSAMVGKDAFF.

This clone showed up just a few times. The chain joins TRBV6-5 to TRBJ2-2; TRBD1 might be the D (6 bases). The CDR3 totals 14 residues. Germline V gene lookup returns CDR1 MNHEY and CDR2 SVGAGI. V lost 6 bases to trimming and J lost 8 bases, with 16 bases between them. The CDR3 sequence is CASRQQGKIGELFF. The CDR3 bases are TGTGCCAGCAGGCAACAGGGAAAAATAGGGGAGCTGTTTTTT.

This chain links TRBV5-1 with TRBJ1-3; D may be TRBD1 (5 bases). The CDR3 has 14 amino acids. Germline V gene lookup returns CDR1 SGHRS and CDR2 YFSETQ. Trimming cost V 4 bases and J 9 bases, with 17 bases left between them. CDR3 in DNA: TGCGCCAGCAGCCTAGAGGAGGGGCCTTCCACCATATATTTT. It yields the protein CASSLEEGPSTIYF. Full variable domain (rest looked up from reference TRBV5-1 and TRBJ1-3): KAGVTQTPRYLIKTRGQQVTLSCSPISGHRSVSWYQQTPGQGLQFLFEYFSETQRNKGNFPGRFSGRQFSNSRSEMNVSTLELGDSALYLCASSLEEGPSTIYFGEGSWLTVV.

The table lists this clone with a count of one. The CDR3 loop is CATGLAGGYTGELFF. The CDR3 DNA reads TGTGCCACCGGACTAGCGGGAGGGTACACCGGGGAGCTGTTTTTT. The J gene is TRBJ2-2, the V gene TRBV5-4, with 15 bases matching TRBD2. Trimming cost V 9 bases and J 3 bases; bases outside gene matches: 3. CDR1 is SGHNT and CDR2 is YYREEE in the germline V gene (reference sequence). CDR3 length equals 15 residues.